This is a list of T cell receptor beta chains from one sample in a study of T cell responses to AZD1222 COVID-19 vaccine. Sequenced by immunoSEQ multiplex PCR; TCRdb stores in-frame clones only, minus some. The sample contains 90,000 to 150,000 clones, 70% to 90% of which appear only once. This specimen consisted of peripheral blood, obtained on day 0 of AZD1222 vaccination. These TCRs come from an adult in good health. Both conserved end residues are part of each CDR3. The D gene is left open where the match is weak. Part of the rows lack a size; the others show once, few, many or a class for expanded clones.

D: .
V: TRBV11-2
J: TRBJ2-1
size: .
CDR3: CASSLVPGWEQFF
DNA: TGTGCCAGCAGCTTAGTACCAGGGTGGGAGCAGTTCTTC

D: .
V: TRBV7-3
J: TRBJ1-1
size: .
CDR3: CASSFLTRRWDTEAFF
DNA: TGTGCCAGCAGCTTCTTAACCCGGAGGTGGGACACTGAAGCTTTCTTT

D: TRBD2
V: TRBV7-9
J: TRBJ2-7
size: once
CDR3: CAGVTSGVTYEQYF
DNA: TGTGCCGGTGTGACTAGCGGGGTGACCTACGAGCAGTACTTC

D: TRBD1
V: TRBV4-1
J: TRBJ2-7
size: .
CDR3: CASSQGPTGVRYEQYF
DNA: TGCGCCAGCAGCCAAGGACCGACAGGGGTCCGCTACGAGCAGTACTTC

D: TRBD1
V: TRBV27
J: TRBJ1-6
size: .
CDR3: CASSPIQGWDNSPLHF
DNA: TGTGCCAGCAGTCCCATACAGGGGTGGGATAATTCACCCCTCCACTTT

D: .
V: TRBV7-2
J: TRBJ2-5
size: .
CDR3: CASSLTQETQYF
DNA: TGTGCCAGCAGCTTGACACAAGAGACCCAGTACTTC

D: TRBD1
V: TRBV19
J: TRBJ1-1
size: .
CDR3: CASSMTQGVAAEAFF
DNA: TGTGCCAGTAGTATGACACAGGGGGTCGCGGCTGAAGCTTTCTTT

D: .
V: TRBV6-2/TRBV6-3
J: TRBJ1-1
size: .
CDR3: CASSYDNRMNTEAFF
DNA: TGTGCCAGCAGTTATGACAACAGAATGAACACTGAAGCTTTCTTT

D: .
V: TRBV6-5
J: TRBJ2-3
size: .
CDR3: CASSPGTGSTDTQYF
DNA: TGTGCCAGCAGCCCCGGGACGGGTAGCACAGATACGCAGTATTTT

D: .
V: TRBV6-5
J: TRBJ1-5
size: .
CDR3: CASSPAGVNQPQHF
DNA: TGTGCCAGCAGCCCGGCGGGGGTCAATCAGCCCCAGCATTTT